This is a list of T cell receptor beta chains from one sample in a study of T-cell reconstitution after alpha-beta-depleted transplantation in children. TCRdb re-called the PCR reads through MiXCR, storing one row per CDR3 protein. The table has roughly 74,000 distinct CDR3 sequences, around a sixth seen once. This specimen consisted of PBMCs, mostly from graft donor cells, obtained 360 days after TCRalphabeta/CD19-depleted stem cell transplant. Receptors were obtained from a male patient aged 2 to 9 who had a stem cell transplant for acute lymphoblastic leukemia, so the T cells may come from the graft donor. Each CDR3 is given with its conserved first and last residue. The D gene is left open where the match is weak. Expanded clones get a size class; other rows say once, few or many, or leave the size out.

abundance: -; j_gene: TRBJ2-6; v_gene: TRBV15; d_gene: -; CDR3aa: CATSREFGGLRNVLTF; CDR3nt: TGTGCCACCAGCAGAGAATTCGGGGGACTCAGAAACGTCCTGACTTTC
abundance: few; j_gene: TRBJ2-3; v_gene: TRBV12-3/TRBV12-4; d_gene: -; CDR3aa: CASISRAGLSTDTQFF; CDR3nt: TGTGCCAGCATCTCTAGGGCGGGGCTTAGCACAGATACGCAGTTTTTT
abundance: -; j_gene: TRBJ2-5; v_gene: TRBV15; d_gene: -; CDR3aa: CATSPGLMETQYF; CDR3nt: TGTGCCACCAGCCCGGGGCTCATGGAGACCCAGTACTTC
abundance: -; j_gene: TRBJ2-1; v_gene: TRBV11-1; d_gene: -; CDR3aa: CATRSYNEQFF; CDR3nt: TGTGCCACCAGATCCTACAATGAGCAGTTCTTC
abundance: -; j_gene: TRBJ2-5; v_gene: TRBV29-1; d_gene: TRBD1; CDR3aa: CSVPRQGGWETQYF; CDR3nt: TGCAGCGTACCCCGACAGGGTGGATGGGAGACCCAGTACTTC
abundance: -; j_gene: TRBJ2-7; v_gene: TRBV5-6; d_gene: -; CDR3aa: CASSGLGPSSGEQYF; CDR3nt: TGTGCCAGCAGCGGGCTGGGACCTTCCAGCGGGGAGCAGTACTTC
abundance: -; j_gene: TRBJ1-3; v_gene: TRBV7-9; d_gene: -; CDR3aa: CASSSVSSGNTIYF; CDR3nt: TGTGCCAGCAGCTCGGTGAGCTCTGGAAACACCATATATTTT
abundance: few; j_gene: TRBJ2-6; v_gene: TRBV4-1; d_gene: -; CDR3aa: CASSQDWHRSAGANVLTF; CDR3nt: TGCGCCAGCAGCCAAGATTGGCACCGTAGCGCTGGGGCCAACGTCCTGACTTTC
abundance: few; j_gene: TRBJ2-1; v_gene: TRBV30; d_gene: -; CDR3aa: CAWSVKGRWYNEQFF; CDR3nt: TGTGCCTGGAGTGTCAAGGGTAGGTGGTACAATGAGCAGTTCTTC
abundance: many; j_gene: TRBJ2-3; v_gene: TRBV7-9; d_gene: -; CDR3aa: CASSLARTRTDTQYF; CDR3nt: TGTGCCAGCAGCTTAGCGAGGACCAGAACAGATACGCAGTATTTT
abundance: medium-sized; j_gene: TRBJ2-1; v_gene: TRBV13; d_gene: TRBD2; CDR3aa: CASSFLAVSSYNEQFF; CDR3nt: TGTGCCAGCAGCTTCCTAGCGGTAAGCTCCTACAATGAGCAGTTCTTC
abundance: few; j_gene: TRBJ2-1; v_gene: TRBV7-9; d_gene: -; CDR3aa: CASSPGTYNNEQFF; CDR3nt: TGTGCCAGCAGCCCCGGGACTTATAACAATGAGCAGTTCTTC
abundance: few; j_gene: TRBJ1-1; v_gene: TRBV3-1; d_gene: -; CDR3aa: CASSQVYMNTEAFF; CDR3nt: TGTGCCAGCAGCCAAGTTTACATGAACACTGAAGCTTTCTTT
abundance: -; j_gene: TRBJ1-2; v_gene: TRBV29-1; d_gene: -; CDR3aa: CSVWLNYGYTF; CDR3nt: TGCAGCGTTTGGCTGAACTATGGCTACACCTTC
abundance: few; j_gene: TRBJ2-5; v_gene: TRBV5-1; d_gene: TRBD1; CDR3aa: CASSLGTGHQETQYF; CDR3nt: TGCGCCAGCAGCTTGGGGACAGGGCACCAAGAGACCCAGTACTTC
abundance: few; j_gene: TRBJ2-7; v_gene: TRBV5-1; d_gene: TRBD2; CDR3aa: CASSSGTSGSEQYF; CDR3nt: TGCGCCAGCAGCTCCGGGACTAGCGGGAGCGAGCAGTACTTC
abundance: few; j_gene: TRBJ2-1; v_gene: TRBV6-2/TRBV6-3; d_gene: -; CDR3aa: CASSQLRNEQFF; CDR3nt: TGTGCCAGCAGTCAGCTGAGGAATGAGCAGTTCTTC
abundance: -; j_gene: TRBJ2-7; v_gene: TRBV5-4; d_gene: TRBD2; CDR3aa: CASSLTSGRAEEQYF; CDR3nt: TGTGCCAGCAGCCTGACTAGCGGGAGGGCCGAAGAGCAGTACTTC
abundance: -; j_gene: TRBJ1-5; v_gene: TRBV5-5; d_gene: -; CDR3aa: CASSLMGNSNQPQHF; CDR3nt: TGTGCCAGCAGCTTGATGGGGAATAGCAATCAGCCCCAGCATTTT
abundance: few; j_gene: TRBJ2-7; v_gene: TRBV29-1; d_gene: TRBD1; CDR3aa: CSVAGQGNEQYF; CDR3nt: TGCAGCGTTGCCGGACAGGGGAACGAGCAGTACTTC
abundance: -; j_gene: TRBJ2-7; v_gene: TRBV5-6; d_gene: -; CDR3aa: CASSLKLRGWGRYEQYF; CDR3nt: TGTGCCAGCAGCCTCAAACTGAGGGGATGGGGCCGCTACGAGCAGTACTTC
abundance: many; j_gene: TRBJ2-2; v_gene: TRBV12-3/TRBV12-4; d_gene: -; CDR3aa: CASSLPGFLDTGELFF; CDR3nt: TGTGCCAGCAGTTTGCCAGGGTTCCTCGACACCGGGGAGCTGTTTTTT
abundance: -; j_gene: TRBJ2-7; v_gene: TRBV13; d_gene: -; CDR3aa: CASSYPGVGYEQYF; CDR3nt: TGTGCCAGCAGCTATCCGGGAGTGGGTTACGAGCAGTACTTC
abundance: many; j_gene: TRBJ1-1; v_gene: TRBV5-1; d_gene: -; CDR3aa: CASSLEEGLNTEAFF; CDR3nt: TGCGCCAGCAGCTTGGAAGAGGGACTAAACACTGAAGCTTTCTTT